These T cell receptor beta chains were read from a single sample in a study of cytomegalovirus exposure and HLA in healthy donors. Measured with immunoSEQ multiplex PCR; TCRdb has only the in-frame clones, and not every one. The table has about 110,000 clones, around 77% seen once; the top ten hold 5.4%. Source material: PBMCs. The receptors stem from a woman aged 30 to 39 in good health and CMV-seropositive. Both conserved end residues are trimmed from each CDR3. The order of the fields is J gene, V gene, clone size, CDR3 protein. The size entry is marked missing in some rows and otherwise reads once, few, many or a size class.

j_call: TRBJ1-5; v_call: TRBV6-1; clone_size: few; cdr3_aa: ASSEVRGNQPQH
j_call: TRBJ1-2; v_call: TRBV7-9; clone_size: -; cdr3_aa: SSSLGQNYGYT
j_call: TRBJ2-1; v_call: TRBV19; clone_size: -; cdr3_aa: ASRPSGRALEYNEQF
j_call: TRBJ2-1; v_call: TRBV29-1; clone_size: -; cdr3_aa: SVGGIANEQF
j_call: TRBJ2-3; v_call: TRBV7-9; clone_size: -; cdr3_aa: ASSLDGMSTDTQY
j_call: TRBJ1-1; v_call: TRBV11-3; clone_size: -; cdr3_aa: ASAQGVGTEAF
j_call: TRBJ2-3; v_call: TRBV13; clone_size: -; cdr3_aa: ASSSRDRGPDTQY
j_call: TRBJ2-3; v_call: TRBV7-9; clone_size: -; cdr3_aa: ASSLPGLSTDTQY
j_call: TRBJ1-5; v_call: TRBV6-5; clone_size: -; cdr3_aa: ASSQTVEWPQH
j_call: TRBJ2-1; v_call: TRBV10-3; clone_size: -; cdr3_aa: AISEGGSTYNEQF
j_call: TRBJ1-6; v_call: TRBV6-5; clone_size: -; cdr3_aa: ASSYSTGGDSPLH
j_call: TRBJ2-1; v_call: TRBV19; clone_size: -; cdr3_aa: ASSRSLLAGANEQF
j_call: TRBJ2-1; v_call: TRBV10-3; clone_size: -; cdr3_aa: AITATSGSSEQF
j_call: TRBJ2-1; v_call: TRBV27; clone_size: -; cdr3_aa: ASSSVTGTYNEQF
j_call: TRBJ1-4; v_call: TRBV5-5; clone_size: -; cdr3_aa: ASSLLSFNEKLF
j_call: TRBJ2-2; v_call: TRBV29-1; clone_size: -; cdr3_aa: SVIPRGNTGELF
j_call: TRBJ2-3; v_call: TRBV2; clone_size: -; cdr3_aa: ASRGQGIYTQY
j_call: TRBJ2-2; v_call: TRBV7-3; clone_size: -; cdr3_aa: ASSLARGTGELF
j_call: TRBJ2-2; v_call: TRBV2; clone_size: -; cdr3_aa: ASKRQYTGELF
j_call: -; v_call: TRBV10-3; clone_size: -; cdr3_aa: AIERTGGDEQY
j_call: TRBJ2-5; v_call: TRBV18; clone_size: once; cdr3_aa: ASSPQREGAETQY
j_call: TRBJ1-1; v_call: TRBV9; clone_size: -; cdr3_aa: ASSASEPTEAF